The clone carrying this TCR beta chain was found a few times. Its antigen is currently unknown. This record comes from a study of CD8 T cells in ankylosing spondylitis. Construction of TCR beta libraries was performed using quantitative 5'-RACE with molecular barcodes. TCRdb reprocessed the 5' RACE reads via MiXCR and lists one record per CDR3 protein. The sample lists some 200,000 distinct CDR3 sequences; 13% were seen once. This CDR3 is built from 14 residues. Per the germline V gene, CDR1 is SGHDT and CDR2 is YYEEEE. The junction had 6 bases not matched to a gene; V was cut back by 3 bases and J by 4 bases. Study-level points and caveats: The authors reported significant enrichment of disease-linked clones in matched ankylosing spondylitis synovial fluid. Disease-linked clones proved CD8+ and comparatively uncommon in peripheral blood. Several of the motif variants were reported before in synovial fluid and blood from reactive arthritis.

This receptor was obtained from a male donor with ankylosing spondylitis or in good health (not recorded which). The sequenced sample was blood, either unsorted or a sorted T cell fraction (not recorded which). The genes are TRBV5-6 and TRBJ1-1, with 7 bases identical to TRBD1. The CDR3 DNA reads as TGTGCCAGCAGCTATAACCCAGGGGGCACTGAAGCTTTCTTT. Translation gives CASSYNPGGTEAFF. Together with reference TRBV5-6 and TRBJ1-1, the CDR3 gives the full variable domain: DAGVTQSPTHLIKTRGQQVTLRCSPKSGHDTVSWYQQALGQGPQFIFQYYEEEERQRGNFPDRFSGHQFPNYSSELNVNALLLGDSALYLCASSYNPGGTEAFFGQGTRLTVV.